This T cell receptor beta chain comes out of a study of T cell responses to AZD1222 COVID-19 vaccine. Clones were read by immunoSEQ multiplex PCR, and TCRdb kept only the in-frame ones, dropping some. The sample holds some 130,000 clones, around 90% seen once. This CDR3 has 16 amino acids. Germline CDR1 reads LGHDT; CDR2 reads YNNKEL (reference sequence). Trimming took 2 bases from V and 4 from J; bases not matched to a gene: 7. This sequence was found in an adult who received the AZD1222 COVID-19 vaccine. The sequencing here drew on peripheral blood, taken 28 days after the second AZD1222 dose. The V and J genes are TRBV3-1 (or the pseudogene TRBV3-2) and TRBJ2-1, with 8 bases fitting TRBD2. The CDR3 loop is CASSQPGRGRYNEQFF. CDR3 in DNA: TGTGCCAGCAGCCAACCCGGGAGGGGGAGGTACAATGAGCAGTTCTTC.